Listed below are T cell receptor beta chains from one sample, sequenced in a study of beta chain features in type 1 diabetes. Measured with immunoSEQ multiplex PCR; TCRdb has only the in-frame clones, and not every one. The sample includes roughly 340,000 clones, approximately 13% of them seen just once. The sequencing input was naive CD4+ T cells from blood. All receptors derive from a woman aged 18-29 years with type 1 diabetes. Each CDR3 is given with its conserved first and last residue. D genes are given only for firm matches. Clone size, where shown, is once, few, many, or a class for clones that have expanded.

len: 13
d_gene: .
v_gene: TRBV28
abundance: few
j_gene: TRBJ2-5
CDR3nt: TGTGCCGTTCACAGGGGGGGTCGGGAGACCCAGTACTTC
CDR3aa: CAVHRGGRETQYF

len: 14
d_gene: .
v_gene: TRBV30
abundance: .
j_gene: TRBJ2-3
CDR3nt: TGTGCCTGGAGGTTCGATAGCGGCACAGATACGCAGTATTTT
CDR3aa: CAWRFDSGTDTQYF

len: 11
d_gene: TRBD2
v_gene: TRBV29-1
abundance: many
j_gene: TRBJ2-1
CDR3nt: TGCAGTAGCGGGCAGTACAATGAGCAGTTCTTC
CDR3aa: CSSGQYNEQFF

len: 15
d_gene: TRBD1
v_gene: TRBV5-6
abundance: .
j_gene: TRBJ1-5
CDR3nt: TGTGCCAGCAGCTTGGCTGGACAGGGGAATCAGCCCCAGCATTTT
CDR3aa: CASSLAGQGNQPQHF

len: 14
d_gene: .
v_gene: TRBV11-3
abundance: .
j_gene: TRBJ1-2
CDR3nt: TGTGCCAGCAGCTTAGAAGTGAGGATAGGAGGCTACACCTTC
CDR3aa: CASSLEVRIGGYTF

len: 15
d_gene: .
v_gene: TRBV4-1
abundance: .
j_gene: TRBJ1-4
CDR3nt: TGCGCCAGCAGCCAAGACACGGTCCTAAATGAAAAACTGTTTTTT
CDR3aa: CASSQDTVLNEKLFF

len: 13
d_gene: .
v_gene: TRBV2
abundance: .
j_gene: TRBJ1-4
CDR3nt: TGTGCCAGCAGGTCCGTGGGGGCCCTGGGAGTGTTTTTT
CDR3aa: CASRSVGALGVFF

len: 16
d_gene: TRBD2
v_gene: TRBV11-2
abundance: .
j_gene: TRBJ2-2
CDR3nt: TGTGCCAGCAGCTTCGTAGCGGGGATGAACACCGGGGAGCTGTTTTTT
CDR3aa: CASSFVAGMNTGELFF

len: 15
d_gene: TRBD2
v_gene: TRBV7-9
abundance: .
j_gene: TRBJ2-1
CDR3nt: TGTGCCAGCAGCATACGTACGGGACTACGCAATGAGCAGTTCTTC
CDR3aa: CASSIRTGLRNEQFF

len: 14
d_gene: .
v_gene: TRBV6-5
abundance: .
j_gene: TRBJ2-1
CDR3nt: TGTGCCAGCAGCCGAGGATCCATGTTCAATGAGCAGTTCTTC
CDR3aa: CASSRGSMFNEQFF

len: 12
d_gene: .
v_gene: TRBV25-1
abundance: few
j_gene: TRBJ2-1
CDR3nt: TGTGCCAGCACCCGACTGCAGGGCGAGCAGTTCTTC
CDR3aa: CASTRLQGEQFF

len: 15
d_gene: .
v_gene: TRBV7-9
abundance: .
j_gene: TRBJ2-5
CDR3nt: TGTGCCAGCAGCTTACTGGGAGGTTGGGCAGAGACCCAGTACTTC
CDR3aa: CASSLLGGWAETQYF

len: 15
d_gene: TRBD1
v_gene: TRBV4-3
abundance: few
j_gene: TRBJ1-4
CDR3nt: TGCGCCAGCAGCCCCCCCGGGACAGGGGGCGGAAAACTGTTTTTT
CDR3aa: CASSPPGTGGGKLFF

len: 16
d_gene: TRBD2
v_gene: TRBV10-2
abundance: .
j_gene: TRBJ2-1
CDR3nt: TGCGCCAGCAGTGAGTCTAACAGCGGGGCCTACAATGAGCAGTTCTTC
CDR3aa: CASSESNSGAYNEQFF

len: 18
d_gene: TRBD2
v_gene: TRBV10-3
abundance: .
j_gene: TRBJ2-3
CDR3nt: TGTGCCATCAGCCCTGGGACTAGCGGGGACCCCAGCACAGATACGCAGTATTTT
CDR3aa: CAISPGTSGDPSTDTQYF

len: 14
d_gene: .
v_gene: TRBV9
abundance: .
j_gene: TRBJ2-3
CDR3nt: TGTGCCAGCAGCGTAGGGCTAGGTTCAGATACGCAGTATTTT
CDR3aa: CASSVGLGSDTQYF

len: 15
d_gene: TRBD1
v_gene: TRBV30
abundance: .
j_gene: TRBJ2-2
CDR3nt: TGTGCCTGGGAGGGGGGACAGGGGAACACCGGGGAGCTGTTTTTT
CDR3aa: CAWEGGQGNTGELFF

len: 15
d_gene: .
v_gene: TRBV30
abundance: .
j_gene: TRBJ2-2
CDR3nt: TGTGCCTGGAGACTGGGGGGAACAAAGACCGGGGAGCTGTTTTTT
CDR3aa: CAWRLGGTKTGELFF

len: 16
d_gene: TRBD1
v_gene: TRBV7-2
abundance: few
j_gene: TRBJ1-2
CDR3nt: TGTGCCAGCAGCTTGGACAGGGGGACAGCTAACTATGGCTACACCTTC
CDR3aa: CASSLDRGTANYGYTF

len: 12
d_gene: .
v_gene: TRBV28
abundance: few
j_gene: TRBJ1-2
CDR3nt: TGTGCCAGCAGCCGTTTCTACTATGGCTACACCTTC
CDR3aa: CASSRFYYGYTF

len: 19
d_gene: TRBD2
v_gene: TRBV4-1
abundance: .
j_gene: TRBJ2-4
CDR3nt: TGCGCCAGCAGCCATAAGGGACTAGCTCACGAGGGTGTTAGGGACATTCAGTACTTC
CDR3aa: CASSHKGLAHEGVRDIQYF

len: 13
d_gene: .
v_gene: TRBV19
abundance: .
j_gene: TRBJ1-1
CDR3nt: TGTGCCAGTAGTATATCGGGGGGATCTGAAGCTTTCTTT
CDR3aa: CASSISGGSEAFF

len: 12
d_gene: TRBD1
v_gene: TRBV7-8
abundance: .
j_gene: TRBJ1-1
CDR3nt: TGTGCCAGCAGCCTGGACAGGACTGAAGCTTTCTTT
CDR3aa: CASSLDRTEAFF

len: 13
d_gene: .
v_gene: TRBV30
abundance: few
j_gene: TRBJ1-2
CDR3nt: TGTGCCTGGAGTCCCGCGGGGTCCCAAGGCTACACCTTC
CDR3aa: CAWSPAGSQGYTF

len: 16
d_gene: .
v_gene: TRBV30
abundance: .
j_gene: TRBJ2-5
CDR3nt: TGTGCCTGGAGTGTACAGGGGGGGAGAAAAAAAGAGACCCAGTACTTC
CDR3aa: CAWSVQGGRKKETQYF

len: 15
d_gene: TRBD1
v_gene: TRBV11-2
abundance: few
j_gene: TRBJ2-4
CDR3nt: TGTGCCAGCAGCCCTGCCGGGACAGTTAAAAACATTCAGTACTTC
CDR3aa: CASSPAGTVKNIQYF

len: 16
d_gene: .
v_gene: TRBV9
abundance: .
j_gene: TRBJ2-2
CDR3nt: TGTGCCAGCAGCCCAAGAGGTACTGAGAACACCGGGGAGCTGTTTTTT
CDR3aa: CASSPRGTENTGELFF

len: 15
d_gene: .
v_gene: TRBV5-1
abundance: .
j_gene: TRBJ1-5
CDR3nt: TGCGCCAGCAGCTTGTCAGGGTTGAGCAATCAGCCCCAGCATTTT
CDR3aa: CASSLSGLSNQPQHF

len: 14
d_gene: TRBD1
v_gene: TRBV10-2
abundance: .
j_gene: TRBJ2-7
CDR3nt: TGCGCCAGCAGAACCGGGACAGGGGGCTACGAGCAGTACTTC
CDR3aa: CASRTGTGGYEQYF

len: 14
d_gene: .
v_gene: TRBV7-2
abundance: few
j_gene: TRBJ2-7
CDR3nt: TGTGCCAGCAGCCTGGGGAGTTCCCCCTACGAGCAGTACTTC
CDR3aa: CASSLGSSPYEQYF

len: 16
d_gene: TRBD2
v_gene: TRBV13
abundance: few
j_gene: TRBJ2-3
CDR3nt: TGTGCCAGCAGCCTTCGCGGGAGTGGGGGCACAGATACGCAGTATTTT
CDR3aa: CASSLRGSGGTDTQYF

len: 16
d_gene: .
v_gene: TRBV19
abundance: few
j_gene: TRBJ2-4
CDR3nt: TGTGCCAGTAGTATGGGGGCGTCGATAGCCAAAAACATTCAGTACTTC
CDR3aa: CASSMGASIAKNIQYF

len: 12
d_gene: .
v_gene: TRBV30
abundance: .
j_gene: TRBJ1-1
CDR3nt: TGTGCCTGGAGTAGAGGAGGTACTGAAGCTTTCTTT
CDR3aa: CAWSRGGTEAFF

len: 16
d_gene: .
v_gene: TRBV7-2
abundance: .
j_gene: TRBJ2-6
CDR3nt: TGTGCCAGCAGCCCTGACAGAGCCTCTGGGGCCAACGTCCTGACTTTC
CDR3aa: CASSPDRASGANVLTF

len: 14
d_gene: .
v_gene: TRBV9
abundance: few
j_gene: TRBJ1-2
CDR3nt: TGTGCCAGCAGCGTAGGGTGGCAGGGAAATGGCTACACCTTC
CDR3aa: CASSVGWQGNGYTF

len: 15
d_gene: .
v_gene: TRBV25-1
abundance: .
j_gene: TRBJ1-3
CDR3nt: TGTGCCAGCAGCAGACAGGAAATAACTGGAAACACCATATATTTT
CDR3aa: CASSRQEITGNTIYF

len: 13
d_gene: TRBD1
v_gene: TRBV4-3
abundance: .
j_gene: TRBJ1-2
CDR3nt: TGCGCCAGCAGCTTCGACAGGGAACATGGCTACACCTTC
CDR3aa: CASSFDREHGYTF

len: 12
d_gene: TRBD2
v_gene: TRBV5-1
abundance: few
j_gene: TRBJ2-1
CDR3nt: TGCGCCAGCAGCCACATAGCGGGAGATCAGTTCTTC
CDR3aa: CASSHIAGDQFF

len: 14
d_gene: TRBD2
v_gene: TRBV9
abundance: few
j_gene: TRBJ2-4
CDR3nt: TGTGCCAGCAGCGTAGGGGCGGGAGCAAACATTCAGTACTTC
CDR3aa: CASSVGAGANIQYF

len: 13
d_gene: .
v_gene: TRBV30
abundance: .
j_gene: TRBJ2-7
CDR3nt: TGTGCCTGGAGTGTCGGGGGCTCCTACGAGCAGTACTTC
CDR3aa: CAWSVGGSYEQYF

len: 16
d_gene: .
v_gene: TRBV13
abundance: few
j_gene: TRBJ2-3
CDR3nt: TGTGCCAGCAGCTTAGAGGCGGGTACTAGCACAGATACGCAGTATTTT
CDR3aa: CASSLEAGTSTDTQYF

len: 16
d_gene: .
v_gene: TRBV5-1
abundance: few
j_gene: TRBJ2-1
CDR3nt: TGCGCCAGCAGCTTGGAGGTCGGGTCCCTAGCAAGCGAGCAGTTCTTC
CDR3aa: CASSLEVGSLASEQFF

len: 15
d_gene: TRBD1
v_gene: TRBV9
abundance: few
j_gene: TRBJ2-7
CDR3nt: TGTGCCAGCAGCGTAGAACCGGGAGACAGGGGCGAGCAGTACTTC
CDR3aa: CASSVEPGDRGEQYF

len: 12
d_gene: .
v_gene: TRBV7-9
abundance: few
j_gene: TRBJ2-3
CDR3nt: TGTGCCAGCAGCGCGATCCCAGATACGCAGTATTTT
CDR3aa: CASSAIPDTQYF

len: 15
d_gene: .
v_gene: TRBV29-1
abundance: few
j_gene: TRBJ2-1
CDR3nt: TGCAGCGCTCGGACTCGGCAACGAGAGGCCTCGAAGGAGTTCTTC
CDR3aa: CSARTRQREASKEFF

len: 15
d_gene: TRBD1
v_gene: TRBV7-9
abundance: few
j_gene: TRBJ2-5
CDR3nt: TGTGCCAGCAGCAACCCGGGGACAGGGAAGGAGACCCAGTACTTC
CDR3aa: CASSNPGTGKETQYF

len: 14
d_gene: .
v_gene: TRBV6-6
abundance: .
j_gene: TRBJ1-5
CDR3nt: TGTGCCAGCGCCCAGTCAGGGTCTTATCAGCCCCAGCATTTT
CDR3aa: CASAQSGSYQPQHF

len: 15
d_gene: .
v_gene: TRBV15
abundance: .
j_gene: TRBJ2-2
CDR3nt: TGTGCCACCAGCAGGCTGACAGTGTACACCGGGGAGCTGTTTTTT
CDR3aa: CATSRLTVYTGELFF

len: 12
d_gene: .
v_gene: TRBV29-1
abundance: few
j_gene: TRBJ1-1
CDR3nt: TGCAGCGTTGAGGACAGGAACACTGAAGCTTTCTTT
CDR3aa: CSVEDRNTEAFF

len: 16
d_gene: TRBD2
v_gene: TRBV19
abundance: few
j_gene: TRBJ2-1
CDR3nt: TGTGCCAGTAGTGGGAGACTAGCGGGAAACTACAATGAGCAGTTCTTC
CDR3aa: CASSGRLAGNYNEQFF

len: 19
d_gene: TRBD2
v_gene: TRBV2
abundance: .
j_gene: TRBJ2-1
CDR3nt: TGTGCCAGCAGACGAACAAGAGGAAGCGGACTAGCGGGCTACAATGAGCAGTTCTTC
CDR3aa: CASRRTRGSGLAGYNEQFF

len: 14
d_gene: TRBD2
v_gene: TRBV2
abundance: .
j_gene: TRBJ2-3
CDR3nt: TGTGCCAGCCAGCGGGAGGTGTACACAGATACGCAGTATTTT
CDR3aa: CASQREVYTDTQYF

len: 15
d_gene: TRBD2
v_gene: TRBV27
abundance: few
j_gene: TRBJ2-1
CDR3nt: TGTGCCAGCAGCTCCGGGACTAGCGGGAACAATGAGCAGTTCTTC
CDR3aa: CASSSGTSGNNEQFF

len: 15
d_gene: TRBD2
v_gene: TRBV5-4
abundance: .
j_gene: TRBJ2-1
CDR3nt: TGTGCCAGCAGCTTCCCGAGCGGGAGGGCAGATGAGCAGTTCTTC
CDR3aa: CASSFPSGRADEQFF

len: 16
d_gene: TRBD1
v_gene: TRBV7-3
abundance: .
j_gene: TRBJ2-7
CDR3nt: TGTGCCAGCAGCTTAAGTGGACCGGGACAGTCCTACGAGCAGTACTTC
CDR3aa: CASSLSGPGQSYEQYF